This TCR beta chain derives from a study of shared clonotypes between healthy human individuals. This clone was observed a few times. Using immunoSEQ multiplex PCR, the repertoire was profiled, and TCRdb retains in-frame clones only, with some absent. The sample contains millions of clones, about 92% of which appear only once. In germline, CDR1 is SEHNR, CDR2 FQNEAQ (reference sequence). V lost 7 bases and J lost 0; bases outside the gene matches: 5. This CDR3 region has 14 residues. The clonotype comes from a man between 18 and 35 years old in good health. Some clones in this sample may be carry-over from other donors' samples. The source material was naive CD4+ T cells from PBMCs. This sample's subset: CD45RA+ positively selected. The chain combines TRBV7-9 with TRBJ1-1; 7 nucleotides match TRBD1. CDR3 sequence reads: CASTTTGMNTEAFF. The CDR3 nucleotides read TGTGCCAGCACCACGACAGGGATGAACACTGAAGCTTTCTTT. The full variable domain, in which reference TRBV7-9 and TRBJ1-1 provide the parts outside the CDR3, is DTGVSQNPRHKITKRGQNVTFRCDPISEHNRLYWYRQTLGQGPEFLTYFQNEAQLEKSRLLSDRFSAERPKGSFSTLEIQRTEQGDSAMYLCASTTTGMNTEAFFGQGTRLTVV.